The TCR beta chain described here comes from a study of CD8 T cells in Susac syndrome (dated by TCRdb to between 2019 and 2020). Looking at the study overall: Whether CD8+ T cell activation and differentiation in Susac syndrome was antigen driven was tested using repertoire sequencing. Findings and caveats that apply to the study as a whole: The number of individuals in the TCR sequencing and HLA analysis was recognized as being relatively small.

A note on this clonotype: Its antigen specificity is not known. Per-nucleotide qualities are absent, and no much larger clonotype sits a single base away.

V was cut back by 2 bases and J by 5 bases, leaving a gap of 7 bases between them. CDR1 and CDR2, looked up from the germline V gene (reference sequence), are MNHEY and SMNVEV. The CDR3 numbers 13 residues from cysteine through phenylalanine. Of the read, only the CDR3 DNA is kept; its 39 bases are in frame from base 1. RNA was extracted with the RNeasy kit and roughly 0.5 to 1 ug was reverse transcribed using random hexamers. The immunoSEQ multiplex PCR assay, covering 54 Vbeta and 13 Jbeta segments, was used to amplify TCR beta CDR3 regions. Bias from PCR amplification was corrected by using a synthetic template baseline for primer optimization and for computational correction. Per the source publication's procedure: Reads were annotated to V, D and J genes according to IMGT and were analyzed with immunoSEQ Analyzer, with only productive sequences retained. To calculate clonality, Shannon entropy was normalized by log2 of the number of productive unique sequences and then subtracted from one. For each patient and control, public and private clones were evaluated within the 100 most prevalent clones. A clone was defined as Susac-specific if it was absent from the healthy and MS cohorts, from about 1,100 published viral clones and from other ImmuneACCESS disease sequences. TCRdb reanalyzed the raw reads on its own, using fastp at Q25 for trimming and MiXCR for clone calling, and kept in-frame beta chains. Rows matching on CDR3 protein sequence are summarized as one entry with the most common DNA and genes. TCRdb assigned the V and J calls; the authors' analysis was not used. This sample holds roughly 130,000 distinct CDR3 sequences; approximately 94% were observed only once. The ten largest make up around 0.12% of the sample.

Peripheral blood CD8+ and CD4+ T cells from healthy donors, Susac syndrome patients and multiple sclerosis patients were profiled using high-throughput TCR beta sequencing. Treatment-naive patients with stable or active relapsing-remitting disease fulfilling revised McDonald criteria were used as multiple sclerosis controls. Bulk CD8+ and CD4+ T cells were purified magnetically by negative isolation, whereas CD8+ TEMRA cells were enriched by FACS. Blood was drawn into EDTA tubes, processed within 24 hours, and PBMCs were isolated by density gradient centrifugation. PBMCs intended for TCR sequencing were frozen in liquid nitrogen and were later thawed in a 37 degrees C water bath. The sorted or isolated CD4+, CD8+ and CD8+ TEMRA cells reached a purity of at least 90%.

The TCR was taken from a human donor with multiple sclerosis. The chain couples TRBV27 to TRBJ2-1; a tentative D match to TRBD2 spans 5 bases. Sequenced: CD4+ T cells from PBMCs. This receptor carries the CDR3 CASSLSGHNEQFF. The sequence in DNA is TGTGCCAGCAGTTTAAGCGGCCACAATGAGCAGTTCTTC.